This T cell receptor beta chain originates from a study of cytomegalovirus exposure and HLA in healthy donors. Concerning this clone: Its matching antigen is unknown.

In the PCR, 60 Vbeta and 13 Jbeta primers were used. Clones were read by immunoSEQ multiplex PCR, and TCRdb kept only the in-frame ones, dropping some. The repertoire holds about 150,000 clones, with roughly 79% as singletons. Losses at the gene ends were 4 bases for V and 4 bases for J; bases not matched to a gene: 11. Germline CDR1 SGHKS, CDR2 YYEKEE (reference sequence). CDR3 size: 16 residues. Study observations and caveats: Cytomegalovirus status, reportedly, was diagnosed with high specificity and sensitivity by the classifier.

The sequence was obtained from a young man in good health and CMV-seronegative. The sample consisted of PBMCs. The chain links TRBV5-5 to TRBJ2-7, with TRBD1 identical over 10 bases. CDR3 sequence reads: CASSVEPGQGRYEQYF. DNA of the CDR3: TGTGCCAGCAGCGTGGAACCGGGACAGGGGAGGTACGAGCAGTACTTC.